This T cell receptor (beta chain) was documented in a study of vaccination effects on CD4 cells after COVID-19. Looking at the study overall: The median interval between the second dose and post-vaccine sampling was 72 days. Study results and caveats: Long after vaccination, the clones induced by infection and by vaccine shrank markedly in size.

TCRdb's table, derived via immunoSEQ multiplex PCR, lists solely in-frame clones and lacks some. The sample lists around 22,000 clones, over 60% occurring once. Prior to sequencing, the ViraFEST assay stimulated PBMC with viral peptide pools, which expanded the antigen-specific CD4+ T cells. The culture ran for approximately 9 days before CD4+ T cells were isolated. Each participant was given two doses of one vaccine (BNT162b2 or mRNA-1273). Cultures of under 2.5 million PBMC per well contained 10 IU/ml IL-2 plus 10 ug/ml peptides. Concerning this clone: As yet, its antigen is unknown.

Germline V gene lookup returns CDR1 SGHTA and CDR2 FQGNSA. Trimming took 1 base from V and 1 from J, leaving 8 bases between them. CDR3 size: 15 residues. The sequencing here drew on CD4+ T cells from PBMCs cultured with HCoV-NL63 spike peptides, taken after COVID-19 vaccination. This chain uses TRBV7-2 with TRBJ1-5; no firm D call. This receptor was taken from a human donor who received a COVID-19 vaccine. The CDR3 here is CASSLVFGSNQPQHF. The CDR3, as DNA: TGTGCCAGCAGCTTAGTCTTCGGAAGCAATCAGCCCCAGCATTTT. Full variable domain (outside the CDR3, taken from reference TRBV7-2 and TRBJ1-5): GAGVSQSPSNKVTEKGKDVELRCDPISGHTALYWYRQSLGQGLEFLIYFQGNSAPDKSGLPSDRFSAERTGGSVSTLTIQRTQQEDSAVYLCASSLVFGSNQPQHFGDGTRLSIL.